This entry concerns a single T cell receptor beta chain. Its matching antigen is unknown. Other nucleotide sequences from this sample produce the same CDR3. The sample originates from a study of shared clonotypes between healthy human individuals. Whole-study results and caveats: Only blood underwent sampling, and tissue repertoires likely differ. A generally larger estimated richness was seen in naive subsets than in memory subsets.

Profiling relied on immunoSEQ multiplex PCR, and the TCRdb table lists in-frame clones only, not all of them. The sample includes approximately 2,200,000 clones, roughly 91% of them seen just once. V was shortened by 0 bases and J by 3 bases, with 6 bases between the two germline ends. Germline loops: CDR1 GTSNPN, CDR2 SVGIG (reference sequence). This CDR3 has 12 amino acids. Naive CD8 cells comprised CD45RO-negative, CCR7-positively selected cells, excluding terminally differentiated effector memory CD45RA+ cells. The receptor comes from a man between 18 and 29 years old in good health. Some clones in this sample may be carry-over from other donors' samples. This chain joins TRBV30 and TRBJ2-7; D remains ambiguous. Sequenced: naive CD8+ T cells from PBMCs. The CDR3 coding sequence is TGTGCCTGGAGTGTACGGTACTACGAGCAGTACTTC. Translating gives CAWSVRYYEQYF.